The rows below give T cell receptor beta chains drawn from one sample of a study of OX40 agonist ivuxolimab in advanced cancers. Assay used: immunoSEQ multiplex PCR; TCRdb lists only in-frame clones, some missing. The top ten clones hold roughly 10% of a sample with about 56,000 clones, 85% to 90% of them seen once. This material consisted of CD4+ or CD8+ T cells sorted from blood, taken in a trial of the OX40 agonist ivuxolimab. The source is an adult with an advanced solid tumor such as melanoma, head and neck, liver or kidney cancer. Each CDR3 is given with its conserved first and last residue. The order of the fields is J gene, V gene, clone size, CDR3 length, D gene, CDR3 protein, CDR3 DNA. The D gene is left open where the match is weak. The size entry is marked missing in some rows and otherwise reads once, few, many or a size class.

>TRBJ2-5|TRBV19|-|16|TRBD1
CASSMVGTGGRETQYF
TGTGCCAGTAGTATGGTAGGGACAGGGGGCCGAGAGACCCAGTACTTC
>TRBJ2-1|TRBV14|-|13|TRBD2
CASSISAGDEQFF
TGTGCCAGCAGCATCAGCGCGGGGGATGAGCAGTTCTTC
>TRBJ2-3|TRBV7-2|-|16|TRBD2
CASSLRAGGPTDTQYF
TGTGCCAGCAGCTTGAGAGCGGGGGGCCCCACAGATACGCAGTATTTT
>TRBJ1-1|TRBV4-1|-|15|-
CASSHPDRDATEAFF
TGCGCCAGCAGCCACCCCGACCGTGACGCGACTGAAGCTTTCTTT
>TRBJ2-7|TRBV29-1|-|13|TRBD1
CSVERGQGGEQYF
TGCAGCGTTGAACGGGGACAGGGGGGCGAGCAGTACTTC
>TRBJ1-5|TRBV6-1|-|12|-
CASSKGVQPQHF
TGTGCCAGCAGTAAAGGGGTTCAGCCCCAGCATTTT
>TRBJ2-7|TRBV6-1|-|14|-
CAGNSEGAGYEQYF
TGTGCCGGTAATTCAGAGGGTGCGGGCTACGAGCAGTACTTC
>TRBJ2-1|TRBV19|-|13|TRBD2
CASSITGGNEQFF
TGTGCCAGTAGTATTACGGGGGGGAATGAGCAGTTCTTC
>TRBJ2-7|TRBV4-1|-|17|-
CASSQAWARGTSYEQYF
TGCGCCAGCAGCCAAGCTTGGGCCAGGGGGACTAGCTACGAGCAGTACTTC
>TRBJ1-1|TRBV19|-|13|-
CASSLGRIAEAFF
TGTGCCAGTAGCCTGGGACGGATAGCCGAAGCTTTCTTT
>TRBJ1-4|TRBV25-1|-|16|TRBD1
CASSTGQGGTNEKLFF
TGTGCCAGCAGTACGGGACAGGGGGGAACTAATGAAAAACTGTTTTTT
>TRBJ1-5|TRBV25-1|medium-sized|18|-
CASSEGPKQALFNQPQHF
TGTGCCAGCAGTGAGGGCCCCAAACAGGCCCTATTCAATCAGCCCCAGCATTTT
>TRBJ2-5|TRBV27|-|14|-
CASSLSLGTKTQYF
TGTGCCAGCAGTTTATCGTTAGGGACGAAGACCCAGTACTTC
>TRBJ2-7|TRBV9|-|16|TRBD2
CASSPRGAGGSYEQYF
TGTGCCAGCAGCCCCCGCGGGGCGGGGGGCTCATACGAGCAGTACTTC
>TRBJ2-2|TRBV29-1|-|13|-
CSVDWTSTGELFF
TGCAGCGTTGATTGGACTTCCACCGGGGAGCTGTTTTTT
>TRBJ2-1|TRBV5-4|-|14|-
CASSLVGGGYEQFF
TGTGCCAGCAGCTTGGTGGGAGGGGGTTATGAGCAGTTCTTC
>TRBJ2-1|TRBV7-9|-|11|-
CASSLGNEQFF
TGTGCCAGCAGCTTAGGCAATGAGCAGTTCTTC
>TRBJ1-2|TRBV5-8|-|12|-
CASSLFGGGYTF
TGTGCCAGCAGCTTGTTTGGGGGTGGCTACACCTTC
>TRBJ2-1|TRBV28|-|15|TRBD2
CASSLTSGVYNEQFF
TGTGCCAGCAGTTTAACTAGCGGGGTTTACAATGAGCAGTTCTTC
>TRBJ2-4|TRBV19|-|14|TRBD2
CASSTTSGRNIQYF
TGTGCCAGTAGTACGACTAGCGGGAGAAACATTCAGTACTTC
>TRBJ1-2|TRBV2|few|13|TRBD1
CASRADRGYGYTF
TGTGCCAGCAGGGCGGACAGGGGCTATGGCTACACCTTC
>TRBJ2-7|TRBV5-1|-|15|TRBD2
CASSLGGSGGYEQYF
TGCGCCAGCAGCTTGGGTGGTAGCGGGGGTTACGAGCAGTACTTC
>TRBJ2-5|TRBV7-7|-|13|-
CASSLETQETQYF
TGTGCTAGCAGTCTAGAGACCCAAGAGACCCAGTACTTC
>TRBJ1-6|TRBV5-4|-|14|TRBD1
CASSRDRDQSPLHF
TGTGCCAGCAGCCGGGACAGGGATCAGTCACCCCTCCACTTT
>TRBJ2-3|TRBV5-1|-|17|TRBD2
CASSLAGTSIGTDTQYF
TGCGCCAGCAGCTTGGCGGGGACTAGCATTGGTACAGATACGCAGTATTTT
>TRBJ1-5|TRBV28|-|15|-
CASSQAGDSNQPQHF
TGTGCCAGCAGCCAGGCAGGGGATAGCAATCAGCCCCAGCATTTT
>TRBJ1-1|TRBV2|few|13|-
CASSSTLNTEAFF
TGTGCCAGCAGTTCAACACTGAACACTGAAGCTTTCTTT
>TRBJ2-1|TRBV19|-|16|-
CASQSGARGLYNEQFF
TGTGCCAGTCAGTCAGGGGCCAGGGGACTTTACAATGAGCAGTTCTTC
>TRBJ2-1|TRBV5-4|-|13|TRBD2
CASSLRTSGSQFF
TGTGCCAGCAGCTTGCGGACTAGCGGGAGTCAGTTCTTC